This TCR beta chain was recorded in a study of blood T cell repertoires in COVID-19 (dated by TCRdb to about 2020). Background on the whole study: Samples covering the acute and convalescent phases of COVID-19 were provided by collaborators in the United States, Italy and Spain. The material from the prospective study consisted of cDNA or gDNA derived from T cells, B-cell-depleted T cells, or PBMCs. Deeply sampled blood TCRbeta repertoires from subjects exposed to, actively infected with, or recovered from COVID-19 were included in the dataset. Where available, HLA class I and class II types were taken from metadata supplied by the sample provider and were not determined by assay-based typing. The samples were drawn from two sources: the first 160 participants of the ongoing ImmuneRACE study, and 1,000 to 1,500 subjects contributed by 6 global collaborators. A freely available public database, intended as a resource for researchers studying the immune response to SARS-CoV-2, is where the repertoires were released. Sample metadata almost always included a de-identified subject ID, COVID-19 status, age in years and sex.

The immunoSEQ Assay, a bias-controlled multiplex PCR, was used to amplify TCRbeta CDR3 regions from genomic DNA. The paper's processing steps were these. Within the assay, amplification of reference gene primers was used to estimate how many nucleated cells each sample contained. To quantify the absolute abundance of each unique TCRbeta CDR3 rearrangement, sequence reads were collapsed and filtered. For each sample, productive Simpson clonality was calculated as the square root of Simpson's diversity index over productive rearrangements. TCRdb holds this immuneACCESS table with in-frame rearrangements only. Some clones are missing; in checked studies, unresolved V genes explain under half, and the rest has no known cause. V, J and clone size were drawn from that table, and D and trimming were deduced from the DNA. In all, the sample holds 70,000 to 80,000 clones, and under 95% of those were seen once. The ten most abundant clones make up approximately 5.3% of the sample.

Each collaborating institution followed its own protocols to collect whole blood in K2EDTA tubes. For TCRbeta analysis, collaborators shipped samples as frozen whole blood, isolated PBMCs, or DNA extracted from either of those sample types. As regards this clone: Its antigen is currently not known. Base qualities are missing; no much larger clone stands one base away.

What the work shows at the level of the full study, not this receptor alone: How much clinical and demographic metadata was included differed by source and by participant, and the metadata was provided uncurated.

Taken from cysteine to phenylalanine, the CDR3 has 13 residues. Only the CDR3 region is kept as DNA, spanning 39 bases read in frame from base 1. CDR1 and CDR2 are read off the germline V gene as ENHRY and SYGVKD. Clipping removes 9 bases from V and 7 bases from J, with 9 as the unmatched junction base count. The chain employs TRBV10-3 and TRBJ2-1, with TRBD1 identical over 7 junction bases. Source material: peripheral blood. The clonotype originates from a human donor in a cohort sampled during active COVID-19. The DNA sequence is given as TGTGCCATACAAGGACAGGTTCGAAATGAGCAGTTCTTC. This is translated as CAIQGQVRNEQFF.